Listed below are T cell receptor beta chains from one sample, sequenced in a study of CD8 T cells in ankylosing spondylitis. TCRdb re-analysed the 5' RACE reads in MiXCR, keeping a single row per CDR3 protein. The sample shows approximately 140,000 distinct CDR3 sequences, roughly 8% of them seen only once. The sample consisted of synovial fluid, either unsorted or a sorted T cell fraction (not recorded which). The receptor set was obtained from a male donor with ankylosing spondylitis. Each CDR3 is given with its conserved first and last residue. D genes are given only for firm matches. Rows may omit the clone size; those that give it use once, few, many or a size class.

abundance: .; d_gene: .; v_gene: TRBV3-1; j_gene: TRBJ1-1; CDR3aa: CASSHFNVNTEAFF; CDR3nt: TGTGCCAGCAGCCACTTTAACGTGAACACTGAAGCTTTCTTT
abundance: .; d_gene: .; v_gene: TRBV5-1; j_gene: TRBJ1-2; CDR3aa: CASSLEGPGYTF; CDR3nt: TGCGCCAGCAGCTTGGAAGGGCCTGGCTACACCTTC
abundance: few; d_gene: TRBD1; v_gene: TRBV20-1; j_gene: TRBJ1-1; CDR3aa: CSASGQVKAEAFF; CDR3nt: TGCAGTGCTTCGGGACAGGTCAAGGCTGAAGCTTTCTTT
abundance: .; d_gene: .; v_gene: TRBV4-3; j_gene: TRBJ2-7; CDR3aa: CASSFRSGAIYEQYF; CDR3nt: TGCGCCAGCAGCTTTCGCTCAGGGGCGATCTACGAGCAGTACTTC
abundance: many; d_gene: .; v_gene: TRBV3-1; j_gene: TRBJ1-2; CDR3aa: CASSLGSGGYTF; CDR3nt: TGTGCCAGCAGCCTAGGAAGCGGTGGCTACACCTTC
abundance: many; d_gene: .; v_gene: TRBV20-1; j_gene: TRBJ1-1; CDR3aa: CSALIGSPMNTEAFF; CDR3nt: TGCAGTGCCCTAATAGGGAGCCCGATGAACACTGAAGCTTTCTTT
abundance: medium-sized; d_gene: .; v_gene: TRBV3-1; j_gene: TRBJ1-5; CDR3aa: CASSPDSAQPQHF; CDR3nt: TGTGCCAGCAGCCCGGACAGCGCTCAGCCCCAGCATTTT
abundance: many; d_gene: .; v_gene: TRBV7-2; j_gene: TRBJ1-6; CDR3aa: CASSHSRWGLNSPLHF; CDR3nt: TGTGCCAGCAGCCACAGTCGGTGGGGATTGAATTCACCCCTCCACTTT
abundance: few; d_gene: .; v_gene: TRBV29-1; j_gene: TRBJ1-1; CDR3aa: CSARPWDTEAFF; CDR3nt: TGCAGCGCCCGACCATGGGACACTGAAGCTTTCTTT
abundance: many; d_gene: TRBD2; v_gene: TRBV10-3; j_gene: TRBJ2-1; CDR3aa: CAIRGAGRLNEQFF; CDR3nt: TGTGCCATCAGAGGAGCGGGACGCCTCAATGAGCAGTTCTTC
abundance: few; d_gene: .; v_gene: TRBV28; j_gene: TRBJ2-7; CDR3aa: CASSSFDSEQYF; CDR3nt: TGTGCCAGCAGTTCCTTTGATTCCGAGCAGTACTTC
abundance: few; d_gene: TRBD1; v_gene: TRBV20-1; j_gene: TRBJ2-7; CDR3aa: CSAGGQGLPAQYF; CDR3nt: TGCAGTGCTGGAGGACAGGGCCTACCTGCGCAGTACTTC
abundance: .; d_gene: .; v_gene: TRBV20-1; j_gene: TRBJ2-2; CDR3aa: CSARRAGANTGELFF; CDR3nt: TGCAGTGCTAGACGAGCAGGAGCGAACACCGGGGAGCTGTTTTTT
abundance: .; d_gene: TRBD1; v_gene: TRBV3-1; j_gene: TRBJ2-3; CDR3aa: CASSHGTGVWPDTQYF; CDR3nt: TGTGCCAGCAGCCACGGGACAGGGGTTTGGCCAGATACGCAGTATTTT
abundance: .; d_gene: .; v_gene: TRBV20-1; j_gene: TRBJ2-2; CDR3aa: CSARVFQGTGELFF; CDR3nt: TGCAGTGCTAGAGTGTTTCAGGGTACCGGGGAGCTGTTTTTT
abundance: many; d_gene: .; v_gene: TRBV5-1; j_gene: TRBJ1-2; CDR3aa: CASSPPGGPEGYTF; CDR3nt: TGCGCCAGCAGCCCTCCTGGGGGACCCGAGGGCTACACCTTC
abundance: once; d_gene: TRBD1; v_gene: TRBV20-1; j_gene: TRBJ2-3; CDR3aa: CSATSVRDRGGTDTQYF; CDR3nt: TGCAGTGCTACCTCCGTCCGGGACAGGGGAGGCACAGATACGCAGTATTTT
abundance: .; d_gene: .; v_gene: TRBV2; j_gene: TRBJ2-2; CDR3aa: CASSEAWGGTGELFF; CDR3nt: TGTGCCAGCAGTGAAGCGTGGGGTGGCACCGGGGAGCTGTTTTTT
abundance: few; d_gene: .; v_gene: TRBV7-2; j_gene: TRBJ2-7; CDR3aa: CASSLDGEQYF; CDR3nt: TGTGCCAGCAGCTTAGATGGGGAGCAGTACTTC
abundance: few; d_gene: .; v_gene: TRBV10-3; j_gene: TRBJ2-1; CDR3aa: CATERGKGGEQFF; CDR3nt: TGTGCCACTGAGCGCGGGAAGGGTGGTGAGCAGTTCTTC
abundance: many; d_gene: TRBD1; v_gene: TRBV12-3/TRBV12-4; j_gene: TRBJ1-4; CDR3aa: CASRPDRGPNEKLFF; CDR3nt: TGTGCCAGCAGACCTGACAGGGGACCTAATGAAAAACTGTTTTTT
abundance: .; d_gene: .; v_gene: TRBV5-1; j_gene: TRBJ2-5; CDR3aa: CASSPSGRAETQYF; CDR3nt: TGCGCCAGCAGCCCATCGGGGCGGGCCGAGACCCAGTACTTC
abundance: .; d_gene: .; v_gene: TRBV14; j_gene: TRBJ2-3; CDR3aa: CASSTSRGSTDTQYF; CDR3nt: TGTGCCAGCAGCACTTCTAGAGGAAGCACAGATACGCAGTATTTT
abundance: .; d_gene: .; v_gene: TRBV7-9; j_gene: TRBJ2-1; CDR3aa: CASSFDTYSYNEQFF; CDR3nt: TGTGCCAGCAGCTTTGACACCTACTCCTACAATGAGCAGTTCTTC
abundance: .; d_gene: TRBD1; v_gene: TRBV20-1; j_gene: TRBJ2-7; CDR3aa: CSAGTGVDEQYF; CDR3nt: TGCAGCGCCGGGACAGGGGTCGACGAGCAGTACTTC
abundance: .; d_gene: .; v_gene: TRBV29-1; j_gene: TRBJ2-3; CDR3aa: CSVIGRGTDTQYF; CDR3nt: TGCAGCGTGATTGGACGGGGCACAGATACGCAGTATTTT
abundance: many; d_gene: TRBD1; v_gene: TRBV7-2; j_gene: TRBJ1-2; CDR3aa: CASSLLEGTGSGYTF; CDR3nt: TGTGCCAGCAGCTTATTGGAAGGGACAGGGTCTGGCTACACCTTC
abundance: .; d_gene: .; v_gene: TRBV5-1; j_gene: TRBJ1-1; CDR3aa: CASSLAPGANTEAFF; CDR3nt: TGCGCCAGCAGCTTGGCCCCGGGAGCGAACACTGAAGCTTTCTTT
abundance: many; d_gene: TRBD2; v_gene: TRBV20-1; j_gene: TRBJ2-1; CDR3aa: CSATSGRAYNEQFF; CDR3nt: TGCAGTGCTACCAGCGGGAGAGCCTACAATGAGCAGTTCTTC
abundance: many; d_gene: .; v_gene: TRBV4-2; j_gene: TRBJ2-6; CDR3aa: CASSPERTSGANVLTF; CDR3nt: TGTGCCAGCAGCCCCGAAAGGACCTCTGGGGCCAACGTCCTGACTTTC
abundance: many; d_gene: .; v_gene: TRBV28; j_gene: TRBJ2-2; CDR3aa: CASTQLRAGELFF; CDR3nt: TGTGCCAGCACTCAGTTGAGGGCCGGGGAGCTGTTTTTT
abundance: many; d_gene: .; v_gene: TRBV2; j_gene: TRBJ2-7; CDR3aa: CASSQGGDEQYF; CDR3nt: TGTGCCAGCAGCCAAGGGGGGGACGAGCAGTACTTC
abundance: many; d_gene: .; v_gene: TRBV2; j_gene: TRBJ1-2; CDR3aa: CASSKEHSGNYGYTF; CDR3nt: TGTGCCAGCAGCAAAGAACACTCGGGGAACTATGGCTACACCTTC
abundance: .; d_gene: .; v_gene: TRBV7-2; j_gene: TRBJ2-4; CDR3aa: CASSSNRLDIQYF; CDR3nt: TGTGCCAGCAGCTCGAACAGGCTAGACATTCAGTACTTC
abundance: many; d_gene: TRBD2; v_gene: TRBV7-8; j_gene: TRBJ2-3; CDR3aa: CASSYRSGGTDTQYF; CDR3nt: TGTGCCAGCAGCTATCGTAGCGGGGGCACAGATACGCAGTATTTT
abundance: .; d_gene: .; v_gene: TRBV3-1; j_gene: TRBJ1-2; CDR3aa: CACTKQIRGGYTF; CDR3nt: TGTGCCTGCACCAAGCAGATCAGGGGCGGCTACACCTTC
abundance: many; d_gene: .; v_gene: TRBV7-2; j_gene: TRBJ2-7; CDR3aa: CASSRASSSYEQYF; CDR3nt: TGTGCCAGCAGCAGGGCCTCGAGCTCCTACGAGCAGTACTTC
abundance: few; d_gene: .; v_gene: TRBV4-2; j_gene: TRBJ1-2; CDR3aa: CASSREGIGSSYGYTF; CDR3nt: TGTGCCAGCAGCCGGGAAGGGATAGGTTCCTCCTATGGCTACACCTTC
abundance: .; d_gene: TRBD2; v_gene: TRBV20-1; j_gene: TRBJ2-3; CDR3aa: CSARKAGWAATQYF; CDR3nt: TGCAGTGCTAGAAAAGCGGGATGGGCTGCTACGCAGTATTTT
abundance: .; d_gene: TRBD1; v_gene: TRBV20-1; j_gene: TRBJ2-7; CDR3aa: CSADTRQGAVEQYF; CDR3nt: TGCAGTGCAGACACTCGACAGGGGGCTGTCGAGCAGTACTTC
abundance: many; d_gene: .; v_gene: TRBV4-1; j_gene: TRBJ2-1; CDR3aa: CASSQEGSPSYNEQFF; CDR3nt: TGCGCCAGCAGCCAAGAGGGCAGTCCCTCTTACAATGAGCAGTTCTTC
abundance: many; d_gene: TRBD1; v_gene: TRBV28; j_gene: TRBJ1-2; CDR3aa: CASSLGTGGAYGYGYTF; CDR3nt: TGTGCCAGCAGTTTAGGGACAGGGGGCGCCTACGGCTATGGCTACACCTTC
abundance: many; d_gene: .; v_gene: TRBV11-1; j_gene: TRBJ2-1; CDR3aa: CASSLAAGSYNEQFF; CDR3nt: TGTGCCAGCAGCTTAGCGGCAGGTTCCTACAATGAGCAGTTCTTC
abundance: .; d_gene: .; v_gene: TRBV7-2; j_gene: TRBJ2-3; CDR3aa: CASIIRIESTDTQYF; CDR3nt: TGTGCCAGCATCATTAGGATAGAAAGCACAGATACGCAGTATTTT
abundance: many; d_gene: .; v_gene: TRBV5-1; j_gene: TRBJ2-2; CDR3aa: CASSLSARELFF; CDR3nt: TGCGCCAGCAGCTTATCTGCGCGGGAGCTGTTTTTT
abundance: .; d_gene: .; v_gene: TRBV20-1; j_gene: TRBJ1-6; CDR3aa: CSAREYPVDSPLHF; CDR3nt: TGCAGTGCTAGAGAATACCCGGTTGATTCACCCCTCCACTTT